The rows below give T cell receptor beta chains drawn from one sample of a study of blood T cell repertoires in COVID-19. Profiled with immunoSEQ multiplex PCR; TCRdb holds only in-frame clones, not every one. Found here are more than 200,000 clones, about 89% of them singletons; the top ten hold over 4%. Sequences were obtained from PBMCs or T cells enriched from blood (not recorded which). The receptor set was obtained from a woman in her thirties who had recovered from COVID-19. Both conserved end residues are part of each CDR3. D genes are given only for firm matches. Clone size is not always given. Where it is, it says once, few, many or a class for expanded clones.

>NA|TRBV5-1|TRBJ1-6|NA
CASRRGKGNSPLHF
TGCGCCAGCAGGAGAGGGAAAGGAAATTCACCCCTCCACTTT
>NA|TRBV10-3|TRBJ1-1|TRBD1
CAISDHRGPMNTEAFF
TGTGCCATCAGTGACCACAGGGGCCCCATGAACACTGAAGCTTTCTTT
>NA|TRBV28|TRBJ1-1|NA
CASMEGLNTEAFF
TGTGCCAGCATGGAGGGCCTTAACACTGAAGCTTTCTTT
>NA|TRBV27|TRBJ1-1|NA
CASSFLGQDTEAFF
TGTGCCAGCAGTTTCCTCGGACAAGACACTGAAGCTTTCTTT
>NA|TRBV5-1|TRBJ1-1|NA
CASSLDGEAPEAFF
TGCGCCAGCAGCTTGGATGGGGAGGCCCCTGAAGCTTTCTTT
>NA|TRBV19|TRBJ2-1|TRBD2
CASSIGGRAPYNEQFF
TGTGCCAGTAGTATCGGCGGGAGGGCCCCCTACAATGAGCAGTTCTTC
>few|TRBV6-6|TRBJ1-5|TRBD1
CAGGEGAHRGQPQHF
TGTGCCGGGGGCGAGGGGGCGCACCGGGGACAGCCCCAGCATTTT
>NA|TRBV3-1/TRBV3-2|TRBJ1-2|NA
CASSQTGPQGYTF
TGTGCCAGCAGCCAGACAGGCCCCCAGGGCTACACCTTC
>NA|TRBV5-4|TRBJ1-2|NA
CASSLAREQGYTF
TGTGCCAGCAGCCTGGCCCGGGAGCAAGGCTACACCTTC
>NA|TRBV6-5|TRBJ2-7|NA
CASSLSPYEQYF
TGTGCCAGCAGTCTAAGCCCCTACGAGCAGTACTTC
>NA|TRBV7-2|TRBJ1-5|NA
CASSLTGEASSQPQHF
TGTGCCAGCAGCTTGACGGGGGAAGCAAGCAGTCAGCCCCAGCATTTT
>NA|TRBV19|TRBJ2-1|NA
CASSMGRSSYNEQFF
TGTGCCAGTAGTATGGGGCGGAGCTCCTACAATGAGCAGTTCTTC
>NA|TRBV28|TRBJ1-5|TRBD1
CASRTGVRQPQHF
TGTGCCAGCAGAACAGGGGTACGACAGCCCCAGCATTTT
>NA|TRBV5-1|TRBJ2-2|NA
CASSLGSNRAITGELFF
TGCGCCAGCAGCTTGGGGTCTAACAGGGCCATCACCGGGGAGCTGTTTTTT
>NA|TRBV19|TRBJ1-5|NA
CASSMAGVSNQPQHF
TGTGCCAGTAGTATGGCAGGGGTTAGCAATCAGCCCCAGCATTTT
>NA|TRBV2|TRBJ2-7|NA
CASNGQWSSYEQYF
TGTGCCAGCAATGGACAGTGGAGCTCCTACGAGCAGTACTTC
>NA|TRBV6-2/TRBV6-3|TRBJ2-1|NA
CASSPLTSYNEQFF
TGTGCCAGCAGCCCGCTCACTAGTTACAATGAGCAGTTCTTC
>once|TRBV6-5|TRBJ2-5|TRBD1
CASSPRQGVGETQYF
TGTGCCAGCAGTCCCCGGCAGGGGGTAGGAGAGACCCAGTACTTC
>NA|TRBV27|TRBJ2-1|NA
CASSLWSGSPYNEQFF
TGTGCCAGCAGTTTATGGAGTGGGAGTCCCTACAATGAGCAGTTCTTC
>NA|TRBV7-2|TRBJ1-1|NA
CASSYYQNTEAFF
TGTGCCAGCAGCTACTATCAGAACACTGAAGCTTTCTTT
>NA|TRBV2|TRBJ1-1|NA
CASSERERGTEAFF
TGTGCCAGCAGTGAACGTGAAAGGGGCACTGAAGCTTTCTTT
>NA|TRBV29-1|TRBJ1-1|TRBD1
CSALGQGFGAFF
TGCAGCGCGCTGGGACAGGGCTTTGGAGCTTTCTTT
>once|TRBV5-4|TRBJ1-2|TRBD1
CASSLELTGQGASYGYTF
TGTGCCAGCAGCTTGGAGTTAACTGGACAGGGAGCATCCTATGGCTACACCTTC
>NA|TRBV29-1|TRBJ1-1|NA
CSVTQGPTGYTEAFF
TGCAGCGTGACTCAGGGGCCGACTGGTTACACTGAAGCTTTCTTT